The 19 T cell receptor beta chains presented below share a single source sample, sequenced in a study of tumor-infiltrating lymphocytes in oesophageal squamous cell carcinoma. TCRdb fed the PCR reads into MiXCR, producing one record per CDR3 protein. Here the sample spans 15,000 or so distinct CDR3 sequences, around 50% being singletons. The sequenced sample consisted of normal esophageal tissue next to the tumor. The receptors were gathered from a female donor with esophageal squamous cell carcinoma.

This clonotype occurred many times. The rearrangement links TRBV6-4 to TRBJ2-3, with D hard to call. The V gene lost 4 bases and the J gene lost 6 bases, with 5 bases spanning the gap. The CDR3 is 11 amino acids. The germline CDR1 and CDR2 sequences are MRHNA and SNTAGT. The CDR3 loop reads CASSVGDTQYF. The CDR3 DNA reads TGTGCCAGCAGTGTCGGGGATACGCAGTATTTT.

The V call is TRBV6-1, the J call TRBJ2-7, with a tentative D call TRBD1 (6 bases). The CDR3 is made up of 12 amino acids. Germline CDR1 reads MNHNS; CDR2 reads SASEGT. V lost 6 bases to trimming and J lost 3 bases, with 9 bases between them. CDR3 in amino acids: CASRTGNYEQYF. The CDR3 DNA follows: TGTGCCAGCAGAACAGGGAACTACGAGCAGTACTTC.

CDR3 amino acids: CASGLEPSFPTGRNEQFF. The CDR3 region has the DNA TGTGCTAGTGGTTTGGAACCCTCTTTTCCGACAGGGAGGAATGAGCAGTTCTTC. The gene calls are TRBV12-5 and TRBJ2-6, with D tentatively TRBD1 (7 bases). The closer fit of TRBJ2-1 to the DNA end suggests the J call may be wrong. The CDR3 spans 18 residues. The V gene's germline CDR1 is LGHNT and CDR2 FRNRAP.

Ten or more counts support this clonotype. The V gene is TRBV6-4, the J gene TRBJ2-3; TRBD2 aligns across 10 bases. The germline CDR1 and CDR2 sequences are MRHNA and SNTAGT. This CDR3 spans 16 amino acids. After removal of 0 bases from V and 2 bases from J, the junction contained 2 bases not matched to a gene. DNA for the CDR3: TGTGCCAGCAGTGACTCGAGCGGGGGGGCCACAGATACGCAGTATTTT. Its translation: CASSDSSGGATDTQYF.

Comment on this clonotype: The limits of the CDR3 on the DNA are not certain, so only TCRdb's listed CDR3 is given. The V and J genes are TRBV14 and TRBJ2-6; the listed D gene, TRBD1, was not tested against the DNA. From germline, CDR1 is SGHDN and CDR2 FVKESK. The CDR3 extends over 19 residues, inclusive of both ends. CDR3 residues: CASSQITGAVDSGRLHLRF.

The rearrangement uses TRBV7-8 and TRBJ1-6; tentatively, D is TRBD1 (5 bases). Germline V CDR1 and CDR2: SGHVS, FQNEAQ. Trimming pared 3 bases from V and 7 bases from J, leaving 13 bases between. The CDR3 covers 15 residues. This chain's CDR3 is CASSLGTLGNSPLHF. CDR3 in DNA: TGTGCCAGCAGCTTGGGGACCCTGGGCAATTCACCCCTCCACTTT.

Only a few counts were recorded for this clonotype. The chain is built from TRBV7-2 and TRBJ2-5; no clear D gene. The germline gives CDR1 SGHTA, CDR2 FQGNSA. Trimming removed 5 bases at V and 1 base at J, with 14 bases between. The CDR3 spans 15 residues. The DNA of the CDR3 is TGTGCCAGCAGCGCAAGTCGACAACTCCAAGAGACCCAGTACTTC. This gives the protein CASSASRQLQETQYF.

In its sample, this clonotype was seen a few times. This chain links TRBV7-8 with TRBJ2-4, with 7 bases that match TRBD1. The CDR3 contains 13 residues. Looked up from germline, CDR1 is SGHVS and CDR2 is FQNEAQ. V lost 1 base to trimming and J lost 13 bases; unmatched junction nucleotides: 7. The CDR3 sequence is CASSLGRDRKQYF. Written as DNA, the CDR3 is TGTGCCAGCAGCTTAGGAAGGGACAGAAAACAGTACTTC.

The chain carries TRBV28 and TRBJ2-7; D uncertain. The J call may be mistaken, given a closer DNA end match to TRBJ2-1. The CDR3 runs 12 residues. Germline V lookup: CDR1 MDHEN, CDR2 SYDVKM. This chain's CDR3 is CASSLGHNEQFF. Here the CDR3 DNA reads TGTGCCAGCAGTTTGGGTCATAATGAGCAGTTCTTC.

The chain's CDR3 is CASSLGTYEQYF. The CDR3, as DNA: TGTGCCAGCAGTTTGGGCACCTACGAGCAGTACTTC. The V call is TRBV6-6, the J call TRBJ2-5, with D unresolved. TRBJ2-7 matches the DNA end more closely, so the J call is doubtful. Germline values: CDR1 MNHNY, CDR2 SVGAGI (reference sequence). The CDR3 is 12 residues long.

The genes are TRBV6-1 and TRBJ2-5; 12 bases are a match to TRBD2. V was clipped by 1 base and J by 4 bases; unmatched bases: 10. The CDR3 totals 18 residues. Germline CDR1 MNHNS, CDR2 SASEGT. CDR3 coding DNA: TGTGCCAGCAGTGAAGGGTTCCTAGCGGGAGGGCCTCGAGAGACCCAGTACTTC. Amino acids: CASSEGFLAGGPRETQYF.

This clonotype is termed medium-sized. The gene calls are TRBV7-9 and TRBJ2-2; 7 bases line up with TRBD1. The CDR3 runs to 15 residues. With V trimmed by 5 bases and J by 3 bases, 6 bases remained unmatched. Germline loops: CDR1 SEHNR, CDR2 FQNEAQ (reference sequence). CDR3 amino acids: CASSHRGGHTGELFF. The CDR3 DNA reads as TGTGCCAGCAGCCACAGGGGCGGCCACACCGGGGAGCTGTTTTTT.

The V and J genes are TRBV6-6 and TRBJ2-1; 10 bases align to TRBD2. The CDR3 totals 17 residues. CDR1 MNHNY and CDR2 SVGAGI come from the germline V gene (reference sequence). V was pared by 2 bases and J by 5 bases, with 9 bases of the junction left unmatched. The CDR3 DNA is TGTGCCAGCAGTTACACCATCCTAGCGGGGGACGACAATGAGCAGTTCTTC. Its protein product is CASSYTILAGDDNEQFF.

In this sample, this clonotype turned up a few times. The chain recombines TRBV18 with TRBJ2-3, with 9 bases matching TRBD2. The CDR3 is made up of 18 amino acids. The germline gives CDR1 KGHSH, CDR2 LQKENI. J lost 14 bases, V lost 1 base, and 22 bases had no gene match. CDR3 DNA: TGTGCCAGCTCACCACTCCCTAGCGGGAAGACGAACACCGGGGAGCTGTATTTT. This codes for CASSPLPSGKTNTGELYF. Full variable domain (outside the CDR3, taken from reference TRBV18 and TRBJ2-3): NAGVMQNPRHLVRRRGQEARLRCSPMKGHSHVYWYRQLPEEGLKFMVYLQKENIIDESGMPKERFSAEFPKEGPSILRIQQVVRGDSAAYFCASSPLPSGKTNTGELYFGPGTRLTVL.

The V call is TRBV7-6, the J call TRBJ2-5, with unresolved D. The CDR3 loop spans 12 amino acids. CDR1 and CDR2 from the germline V gene are SGHVS and FNYEAQ. The V end lost 5 bases, the J end lost 5 bases, and 9 bases lay between the germline ends. CDR3 nucleotides: TGTGCCAGCAGCCCCCACGCTGAGACCCAGTACTTC. Translating gives CASSPHAETQYF.

The chain uses TRBV6-6 and TRBJ1-4; the match to TRBD1 covers 8 bases. CDR3 size: 17 residues. Trimming cost V 0 bases and J 6 bases; bases outside gene matches: 9. Germline lookup yields CDR1 MNHNY and CDR2 SVGAGI (reference sequence). The CDR3 loop reads CASSYSPPQGADEKLFF. As DNA, the CDR3 is TGTGCCAGCAGTTACTCCCCCCCGCAGGGGGCAGATGAAAAACTGTTTTTT.

The table lists this clonotype with a few counts. The chain has TRBV6-1 and TRBJ2-5; the D gene is possibly TRBD2 (6 bases). The DNA end lines up better with TRBJ2-7; the J call may be wrong. The CDR3 length is 14 residues. The germline CDR1 and CDR2 sequences are MNHNS and SASEGT. This CDR3 is CASSRDFSSYEQYF. The DNA for the CDR3 is TGTGCCAGCTCAAGGGACTTCAGCTCCTACGAGCAGTACTTC.

There are many counts of this clonotype. The rearrangement joins TRBV10-3 to TRBJ2-1; 8 positions match TRBD2. This CDR3 region has 13 residues. V gave up 4 bases and J gave up 10 bases; unmatched junction bases: 6. The V gene's germline CDR1 is ENHRY and CDR2 SYGVKD. The DNA of the CDR3 is TGTGCCATCAGTGTTCGGGGGGGGCCCGAGCAGTTCTTC. Translated, it gives CAISVRGGPEQFF.

The chain joins TRBV20-1 to TRBJ2-1, with D hard to call. Trimming removed 1 base from V and 2 bases from J, with 12 bases in between. This CDR3 spans 15 amino acids. Germline CDR1 reads DFQATT; CDR2 reads SNEGSKA (reference sequence). CDR3 nucleotides: TGCAGTGCTAGAGTCTCCGTGGGAACCTACAATGAGCAGTTCTTC. Protein: CSARVSVGTYNEQFF.